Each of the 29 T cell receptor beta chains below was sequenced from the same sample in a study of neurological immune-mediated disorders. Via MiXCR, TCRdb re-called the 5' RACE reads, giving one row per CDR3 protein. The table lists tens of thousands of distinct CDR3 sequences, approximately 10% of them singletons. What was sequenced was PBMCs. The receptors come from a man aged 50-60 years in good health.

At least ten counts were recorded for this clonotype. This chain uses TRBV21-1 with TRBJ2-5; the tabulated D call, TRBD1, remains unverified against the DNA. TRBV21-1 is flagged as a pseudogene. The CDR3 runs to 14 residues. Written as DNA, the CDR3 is TGTGCCAGCAGCAAAGGGACGTCCGGGGAGACCCAGTACTTC. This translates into CASSKGTSGETQYF.

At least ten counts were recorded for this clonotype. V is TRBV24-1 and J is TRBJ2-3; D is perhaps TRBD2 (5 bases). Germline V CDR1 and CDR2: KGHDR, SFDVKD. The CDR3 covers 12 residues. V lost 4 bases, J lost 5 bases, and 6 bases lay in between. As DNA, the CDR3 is TGTGCCACCAGTGAGGCGGGAGATACGCAGTATTTT. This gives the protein CATSEAGDTQYF.

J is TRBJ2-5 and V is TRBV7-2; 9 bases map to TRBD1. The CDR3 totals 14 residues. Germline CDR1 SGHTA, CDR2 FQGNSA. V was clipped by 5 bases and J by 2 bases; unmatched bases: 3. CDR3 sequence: CASSAGTGQETQYF. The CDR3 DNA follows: TGTGCCAGCAGCGCCGGGACAGGGCAAGAGACCCAGTACTTC.

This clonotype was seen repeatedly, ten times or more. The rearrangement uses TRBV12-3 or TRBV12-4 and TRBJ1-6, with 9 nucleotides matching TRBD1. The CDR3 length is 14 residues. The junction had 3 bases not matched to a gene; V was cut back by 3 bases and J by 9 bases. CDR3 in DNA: TGTGCCAGCAGTTTGGGACAGGGCGGTTCACCCCTCCACTTT. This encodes CASSLGQGGSPLHF.

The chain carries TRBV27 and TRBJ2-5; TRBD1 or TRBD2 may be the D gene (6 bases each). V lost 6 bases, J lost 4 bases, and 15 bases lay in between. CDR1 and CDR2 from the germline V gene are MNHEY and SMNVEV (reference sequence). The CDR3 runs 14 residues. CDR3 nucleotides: TGTGCCAGCAGCCGGGGGACATTGGGAGAGACCCAGTACTTC. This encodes CASSRGTLGETQYF.

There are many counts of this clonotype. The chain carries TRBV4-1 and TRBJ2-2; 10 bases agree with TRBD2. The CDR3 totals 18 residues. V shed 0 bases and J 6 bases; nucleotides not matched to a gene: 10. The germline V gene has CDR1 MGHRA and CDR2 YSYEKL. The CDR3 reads CASSQDPASGSGPGELFF. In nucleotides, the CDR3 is TGCGCCAGCAGCCAAGACCCCGCTAGCGGGAGTGGGCCCGGGGAGCTGTTTTTT.

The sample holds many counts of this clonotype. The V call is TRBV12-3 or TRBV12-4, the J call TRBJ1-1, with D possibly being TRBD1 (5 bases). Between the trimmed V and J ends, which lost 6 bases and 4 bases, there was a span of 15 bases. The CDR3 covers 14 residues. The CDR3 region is CASRNRLSSTEAFF. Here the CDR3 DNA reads TGTGCCAGCAGAAACAGGTTAAGTAGCACTGAAGCTTTCTTT.

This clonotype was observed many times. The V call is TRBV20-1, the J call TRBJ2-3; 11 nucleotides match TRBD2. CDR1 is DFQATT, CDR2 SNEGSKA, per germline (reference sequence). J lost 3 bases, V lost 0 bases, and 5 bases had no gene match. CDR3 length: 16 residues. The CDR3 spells CSARDLSGGETDTQYF. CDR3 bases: TGCAGTGCTAGAGATCTTAGCGGGGGGGAGACAGATACGCAGTATTTT.

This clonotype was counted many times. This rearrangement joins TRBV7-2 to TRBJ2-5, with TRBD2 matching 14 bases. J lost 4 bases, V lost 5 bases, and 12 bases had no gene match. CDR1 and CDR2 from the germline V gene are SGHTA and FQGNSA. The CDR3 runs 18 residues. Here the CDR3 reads CASSRGGLAGVRLETQYF. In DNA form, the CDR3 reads TGTGCCAGCAGCCGGGGGGGACTAGCGGGAGTGAGATTAGAGACCCAGTACTTC.

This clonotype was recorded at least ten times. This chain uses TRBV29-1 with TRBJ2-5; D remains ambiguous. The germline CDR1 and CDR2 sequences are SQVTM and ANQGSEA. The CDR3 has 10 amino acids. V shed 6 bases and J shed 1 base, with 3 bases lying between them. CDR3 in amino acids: CSVLQETQYF. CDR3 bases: TGCAGCGTCCTCCAAGAGACCCAGTACTTC.

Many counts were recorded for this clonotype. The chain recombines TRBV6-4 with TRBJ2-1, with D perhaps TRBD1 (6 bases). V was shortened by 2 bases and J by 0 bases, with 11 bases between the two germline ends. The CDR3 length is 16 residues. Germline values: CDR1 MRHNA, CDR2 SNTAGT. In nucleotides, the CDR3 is TGTGCCAGCAGTGACGAGGGGACAAGCTCCTACAATGAGCAGTTCTTC. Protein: CASSDEGTSSYNEQFF.

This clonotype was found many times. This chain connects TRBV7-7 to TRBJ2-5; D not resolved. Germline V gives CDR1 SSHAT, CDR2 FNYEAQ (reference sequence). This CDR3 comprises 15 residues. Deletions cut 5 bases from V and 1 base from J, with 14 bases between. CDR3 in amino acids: CASSPGGSFQETQYF. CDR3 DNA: TGTGCCAGCAGCCCCGGCGGCTCGTTCCAAGAGACCCAGTACTTC.

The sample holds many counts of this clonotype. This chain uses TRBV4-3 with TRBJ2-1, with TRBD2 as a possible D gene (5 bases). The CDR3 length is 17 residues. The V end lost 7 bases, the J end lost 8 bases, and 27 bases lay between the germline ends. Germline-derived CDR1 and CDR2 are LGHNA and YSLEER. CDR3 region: CASTPSPSTISGHEQFF. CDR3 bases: TGCGCCAGCACACCAAGTCCTAGCACAATCTCCGGCCATGAGCAGTTCTTC.

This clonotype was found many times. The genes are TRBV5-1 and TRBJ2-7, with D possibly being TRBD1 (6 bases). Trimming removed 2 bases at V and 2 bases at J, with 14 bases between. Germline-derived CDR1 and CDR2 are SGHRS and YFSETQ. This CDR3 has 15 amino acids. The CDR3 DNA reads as TGCGCCAGCAGCTTACAGGGACGGACCGCCTACGAGCAGTACTTC. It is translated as CASSLQGRTAYEQYF.

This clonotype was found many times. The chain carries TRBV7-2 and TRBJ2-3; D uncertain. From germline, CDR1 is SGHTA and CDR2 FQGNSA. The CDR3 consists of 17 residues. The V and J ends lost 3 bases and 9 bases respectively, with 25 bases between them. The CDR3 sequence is CASSLIGSGYLRLTQYF. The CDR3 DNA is TGTGCCAGCAGCTTGATTGGTTCCGGATATTTGAGGCTGACGCAGTATTTT. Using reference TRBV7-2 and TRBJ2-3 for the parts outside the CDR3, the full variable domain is GAGVSQSPSNKVTEKGKDVELRCDPISGHTALYWYRQSLGQGLEFLIYFQGNSAPDKSGLPSDRFSAERTGGSVSTLTIQRTQQEDSAVYLCASSLIGSGYLRLTQYFGPGTRLTVL.

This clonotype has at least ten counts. CDR3 bases: TGTGCCAGCAGCCAGGGGGGGGCCAATTCACCCCTCCACTTT. It specifies CASSQGGANSPLHF. V gene TRBV3-1 combines with J gene TRBJ1-6; TRBD1 might be the D (6 bases). The germline gives CDR1 LGHDT, CDR2 YNNKEL (reference sequence). The CDR3 has 14 amino acids. V was trimmed by 3 bases and J by 7 bases, leaving 10 bases between them. Based on the CDR3 plus reference TRBV3-1 and TRBJ1-6, the full variable domain is DTAVSQTPKYLVTQMGNDKSIKCEQNLGHDTMYWYKQDSKKFLKIMFSYNNKELIINETVPNRFSPKSPDKAHLNLHINSLELGDSAVYFCASSQGGANSPLHFGNGTRLTVT.

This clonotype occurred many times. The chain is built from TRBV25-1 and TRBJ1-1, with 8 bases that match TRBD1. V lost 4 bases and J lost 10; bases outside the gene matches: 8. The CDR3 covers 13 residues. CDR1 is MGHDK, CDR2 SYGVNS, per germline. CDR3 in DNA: TGTGCCAGCAGTGCGGGCCAGGGGGCGGTAGCTTTCTTT. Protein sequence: CASSAGQGAVAFF.

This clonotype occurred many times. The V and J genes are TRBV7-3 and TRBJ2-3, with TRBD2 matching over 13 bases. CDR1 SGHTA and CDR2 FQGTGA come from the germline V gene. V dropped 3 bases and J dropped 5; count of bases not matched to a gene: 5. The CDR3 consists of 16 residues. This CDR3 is CASSFSLAGGLDTQYF. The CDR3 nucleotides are TGTGCCAGCAGCTTCTCACTAGCGGGAGGGCTAGATACGCAGTATTTT. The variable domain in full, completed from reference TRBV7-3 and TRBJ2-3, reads GAGVSQTPSNKVTEKGKYVELRCDPISGHTALYWYRQSLGQGPEFLIYFQGTGAADDSGLPNDRFFAVRPEGSVSTLKIQRTERGDSAVYLCASSFSLAGGLDTQYFGPGTRLTVL.

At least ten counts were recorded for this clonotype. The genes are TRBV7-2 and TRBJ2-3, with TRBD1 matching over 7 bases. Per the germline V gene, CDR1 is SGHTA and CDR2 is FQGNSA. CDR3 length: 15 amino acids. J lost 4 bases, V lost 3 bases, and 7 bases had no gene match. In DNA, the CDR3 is TGTGCCAGCAGCTTTACAGGGGTCGTGGCAGATACGCAGTATTTT. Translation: CASSFTGVVADTQYF. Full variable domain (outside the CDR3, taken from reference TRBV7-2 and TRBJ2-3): GAGVSQSPSNKVTEKGKDVELRCDPISGHTALYWYRQSLGQGLEFLIYFQGNSAPDKSGLPSDRFSAERTGGSVSTLTIQRTQQEDSAVYLCASSFTGVVADTQYFGPGTRLTVL.

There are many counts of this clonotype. CDR3 nucleotides: TGTGCCAGCAGTATGGGGGGAACAGGTCAGCCCCAGCATTTT. It is translated as CASSMGGTGQPQHF. The chain carries TRBV28 and TRBJ1-5, with a possible D match to TRBD1 (5 bases). Trimming shortened V by 5 bases and J by 6 bases, and 14 bases separated the two germline ends. The CDR3 loop spans 14 amino acids. In germline, CDR1 is MDHEN, CDR2 SYDVKM.

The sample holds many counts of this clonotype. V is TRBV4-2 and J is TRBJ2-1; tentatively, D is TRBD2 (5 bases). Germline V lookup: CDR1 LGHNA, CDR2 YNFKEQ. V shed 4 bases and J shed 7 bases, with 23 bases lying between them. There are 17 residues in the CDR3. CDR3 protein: CASSPILAGPRENEQFF. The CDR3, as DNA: TGTGCCAGCAGCCCGATCTTGGCGGGCCCAAGGGAGAATGAGCAGTTCTTC.

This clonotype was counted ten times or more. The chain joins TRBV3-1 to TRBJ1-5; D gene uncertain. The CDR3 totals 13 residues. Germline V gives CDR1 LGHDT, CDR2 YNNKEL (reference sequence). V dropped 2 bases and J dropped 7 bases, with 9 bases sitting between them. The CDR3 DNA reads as TGTGCCAGCAGCCAAATGTCGGAGCAGCCCCAGCATTTT. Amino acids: CASSQMSEQPQHF. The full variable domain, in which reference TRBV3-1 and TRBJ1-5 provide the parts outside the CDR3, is DTAVSQTPKYLVTQMGNDKSIKCEQNLGHDTMYWYKQDSKKFLKIMFSYNNKELIINETVPNRFSPKSPDKAHLNLHINSLELGDSAVYFCASSQMSEQPQHFGDGTRLSIL.

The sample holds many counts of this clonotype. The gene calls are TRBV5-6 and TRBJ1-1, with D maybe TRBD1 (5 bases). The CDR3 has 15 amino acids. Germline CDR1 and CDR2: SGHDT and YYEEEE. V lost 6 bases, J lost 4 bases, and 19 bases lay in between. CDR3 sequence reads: CASTTGGSRVTEAFF. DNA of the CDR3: TGTGCCAGCACCACGGGGGGGAGCCGCGTCACTGAAGCTTTCTTT. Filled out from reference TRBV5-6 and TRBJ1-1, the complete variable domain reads DAGVTQSPTHLIKTRGQQVTLRCSPKSGHDTVSWYQQALGQGPQFIFQYYEEEERQRGNFPDRFSGHQFPNYSSELNVNALLLGDSALYLCASTTGGSRVTEAFFGQGTRLTVV.

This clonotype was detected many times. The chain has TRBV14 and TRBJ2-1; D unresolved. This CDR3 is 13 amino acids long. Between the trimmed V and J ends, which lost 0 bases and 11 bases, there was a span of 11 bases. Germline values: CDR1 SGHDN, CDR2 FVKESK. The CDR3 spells CASSQDHKQQQFF. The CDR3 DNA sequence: TGTGCCAGCAGCCAAGATCATAAGCAGCAGCAGTTCTTC. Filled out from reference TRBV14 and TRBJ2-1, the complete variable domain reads EAGVTQFPSHSVIEKGQTVTLRCDPISGHDNLYWYRRVMGKEIKFLLHFVKESKQDESGMPNNRFLAERTGGTYSTLKVQPAELEDSGVYFCASSQDHKQQQFFGPGTRLTVL.

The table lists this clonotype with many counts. CDR3 coding DNA: TGCGCCAGCAGCTTGGGACAGGGGTCCATCTACGAGCAGTACTTC. It yields the protein CASSLGQGSIYEQYF. The chain is built from TRBV5-1 and TRBJ2-7, with TRBD1 identical over 8 bases. The CDR3 is 15 residues long. Trimming removed 0 bases from V and 3 bases from J; junction bases left unmatched: 5. Germline V gene sequence: CDR1 SGHRS, CDR2 YFSETQ.

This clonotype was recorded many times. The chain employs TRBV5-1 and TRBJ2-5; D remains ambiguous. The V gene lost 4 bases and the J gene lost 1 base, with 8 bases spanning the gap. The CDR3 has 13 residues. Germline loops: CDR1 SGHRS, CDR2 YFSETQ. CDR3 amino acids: CASSQASQETQYF. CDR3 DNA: TGCGCCAGCAGCCAGGCAAGCCAAGAGACCCAGTACTTC.

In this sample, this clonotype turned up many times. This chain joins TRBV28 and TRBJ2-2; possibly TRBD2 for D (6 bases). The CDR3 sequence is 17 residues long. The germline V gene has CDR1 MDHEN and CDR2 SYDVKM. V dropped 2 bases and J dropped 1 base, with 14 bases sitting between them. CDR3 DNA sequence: TGTGCCAGCAGTTTACGGCGGGGTGGCTTGAACACCGGGGAGCTGTTTTTT. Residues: CASSLRRGGLNTGELFF.

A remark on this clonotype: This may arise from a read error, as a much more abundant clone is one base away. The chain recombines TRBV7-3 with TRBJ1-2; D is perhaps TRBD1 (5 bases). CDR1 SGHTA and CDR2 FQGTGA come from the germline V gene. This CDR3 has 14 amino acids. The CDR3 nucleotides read TGTGTCAGCAGCTTAACTCCGGGGCACTCTGGCTACACCTTC. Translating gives CVSSLTPGHSGYTF.

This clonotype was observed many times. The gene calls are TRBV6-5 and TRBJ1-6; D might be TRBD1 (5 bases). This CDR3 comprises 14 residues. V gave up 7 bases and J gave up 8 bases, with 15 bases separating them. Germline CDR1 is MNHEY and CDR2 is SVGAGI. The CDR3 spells CASTPTDLDSPLHF. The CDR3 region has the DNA TGTGCCAGCACGCCGACAGACCTAGATTCACCCCTCCACTTT.